The 28 T cell receptor beta chains in this list originate from one sample, sequenced in a study of cytomegalovirus exposure and HLA in healthy donors (dated by TCRdb to the late 2010s). The method behind the library was the immunoSEQ multiplex PCR assay. For the multiplex PCR, a mixture combining 60 forward primers for TCR Vbeta segments and 13 reverse primers for TCR Jbeta segments was used. TCRdb provides this immuneACCESS table in a form limited to in-frame rearrangements. Some clones are lacking; in checked studies, under half of them reflect an unresolved V gene, and why the rest are absent is not known. The table for this sample lists about 150,000 clones; about 76% of them were counted only once. The ten largest clones capture around 1.3% of the sample. The specimen was PBMCs. The receptors derive from a middle-aged woman in good health and CMV-seronegative.

The chain employs TRBV28 and TRBJ1-4, with 9 bases identical to TRBD1. V trimming: 8 bases; J trimming: 8 bases; junction bases outside the gene matches: 9. The CDR3 spans 14 residues. The germline CDR1 and CDR2 sequences are MDHEN and SYDVKM. CDR3 DNA: TGTGCCAGCGGGCTGGGGGGGACAGGGGAAAAACTGTTTTTT. Translation gives CASGLGGTGEKLFF.

This clone has a single count. This chain connects TRBV6-5 to TRBJ1-3; the match to TRBD1 covers 8 bases. Germline V CDR1 and CDR2: MNHEY, SVGAGI. V was pared by 0 bases and J by 2 bases, with 3 bases of the junction left unmatched. The CDR3 loop spans 16 amino acids. The CDR3 sequence: CASSYSGQGTGNTIYF. The CDR3 nucleotides read TGTGCCAGCAGTTACTCAGGACAGGGCACTGGAAACACCATATATTTT.

This clone has a single count. The chain has TRBV25-1 and TRBJ2-1, with D maybe TRBD2 (6 bases). The CDR3 spans 14 residues. Trimming left V 5 bases short and J 7 bases short, with 15 bases between. The germline V gene has CDR1 MGHDK and CDR2 SYGVNS. For the CDR3, the DNA is TGTGCCAGCAGTTTTGGCCCGGGGGTAAATGAGCAGTTCTTC. This gives the protein CASSFGPGVNEQFF.

This clone appeared a few times. J is TRBJ2-5 and V is TRBV19; 9 bases are shared with TRBD2. V shed 5 bases and J 7 bases; nucleotides not matched to a gene: 11. CDR1 and CDR2 (germline): LNHDA, SQIVND (reference sequence). There are 15 residues in the CDR3. CDR3 DNA sequence: TGTGCCAGTAGTTTGCCTAGCGGGGACTTGCGGACCCAGTACTTC. Translation: CASSLPSGDLRTQYF. Drawing the rest from reference TRBV19 and TRBJ2-5, the complete variable domain is DGGITQSPKYLFRKEGQNVTLSCEQNLNHDAMYWYRQDPGQGLRLIYYSQIVNDFQKGDIAEGYSVSREKKESFPLTVTSAQKNPTAFYLCASSLPSGDLRTQYFGPGTRLLVL.

The genes are TRBV5-1 and TRBJ2-1, with 10 nucleotides matching TRBD2. This CDR3 region has 14 residues. From germline, CDR1 is SGHRS and CDR2 YFSETQ. The trim removed 4 bases at V and 8 bases at J, leaving 6 bases unmatched. The CDR3 spells CASSALAGDDEQFF. The CDR3 DNA reads TGCGCCAGCAGCGCCCTAGCGGGGGATGATGAGCAGTTCTTC.

The rearrangement links TRBV27 to TRBJ1-1; D call uncertain. Germline assignment: CDR1 MNHEY and CDR2 SMNVEV (reference sequence). The ends were cut back, 7 bases at V and 8 bases at J, with 20 bases in the middle. The CDR3 spans 14 residues. The CDR3 protein is CASMARTLAGEAFF. The CDR3, as DNA: TGTGCCAGCATGGCGCGGACTCTCGCCGGAGAAGCTTTCTTT.

V is TRBV28 and J is TRBJ1-1; D unresolved. CDR3 length: 13 residues. Trimming stripped 6 bases from V and 6 bases from J, with 14 bases between. Germline V lookup: CDR1 MDHEN, CDR2 SYDVKM. The CDR3 loop is CASRTGGIAEAFF. For the CDR3, the DNA is TGTGCCAGCAGAACGGGAGGGATAGCTGAAGCTTTCTTT.

The chain joins TRBV10-1 to TRBJ2-7, with D perhaps matching TRBD2 (6 bases). The length of the CDR3 is 14 residues. V lost 2 bases and J lost 0, with 8 bases in between. In germline, CDR1 is WNHNN, CDR2 SYGVQD (reference sequence). CDR3: CASSEGGISYEQYF. As DNA, the CDR3 is TGCGCCAGCAGTGAGGGGGGGATCTCCTACGAGCAGTACTTC.

The chain employs TRBV10-2 and TRBJ2-1; 10 nucleotides align to TRBD1. V lost 3 bases and J lost 4; bases outside the gene matches: 6. Germline V gene data show CDR1 as WSHSY and CDR2 as SAAADI. There are 16 residues in the CDR3. The CDR3 loop reads CASSEDRGRRYNEQFF. The DNA for the CDR3 is TGCGCCAGCAGTGAAGACAGGGGGCGCAGGTACAATGAGCAGTTCTTC.

The chain links TRBV7-6 to TRBJ2-7; D is possibly TRBD2 (5 bases). Trimming cost V 3 bases and J 7 bases, with 13 bases left between them. CDR1 and CDR2 (germline): SGHVS, FNYEAQ. The CDR3 is 13 amino acids. CDR3 DNA sequence: TGTGCCAGCAGCTTTGAGGGCCATCGTGAGCAGTACTTC. Protein: CASSFEGHREQYF.

This clone was counted only a few times. This chain joins TRBV5-4 and TRBJ1-1, with D maybe TRBD1 (6 bases). This CDR3 is built from 14 residues. Germline assignment: CDR1 SGHNT and CDR2 YYREEE (reference sequence). Deletions cut 6 bases from V and 2 bases from J, with 14 bases between. CDR3 loop: CASTRTESNTEAFF. In DNA form, the CDR3 reads TGTGCCAGCACCCGGACAGAAAGTAACACTGAAGCTTTCTTT.

There are a few counts of this clone. The rearrangement uses TRBV7-9 and TRBJ2-3; D gene ambiguous. Germline V gives CDR1 SEHNR, CDR2 FQNEAQ (reference sequence). The CDR3 loop spans 15 amino acids. The V end lost 0 bases, the J end lost 0 bases, and 7 bases lay between the germline ends. CDR3 nucleotide sequence: TGTGCCAGCAGCTTAGCTGCGAAAAGCACAGATACGCAGTATTTT. This gives the protein CASSLAAKSTDTQYF.

This sequence joins TRBV6-1 and TRBJ1-1; 11 bases agree with TRBD1. CDR1 is MNHNS and CDR2 is SASEGT in the germline V gene. With 7 bases clipped from V and 1 base from J, the junction kept 5 bases outside the gene matches. The CDR3 has 15 amino acids. The DNA of the CDR3 is TGTGCCAGCACCGGACAGGGGGCCGGGAACACTGAAGCTTTCTTT. Translated: CASTGQGAGNTEAFF.

The chain employs TRBV2 and TRBJ1-1, with 11 bases identical to TRBD1. J was trimmed by 10 bases and V by 6 bases; bases with no gene match: 13. The CDR3 is 15 amino acids. The germline CDR1 and CDR2 sequences are SNHLY and FYNNEI. The DNA for the CDR3 is TGTGCCAGCAGCGAAACGTGGACAGGGGGCAGGAGAGCTTTCTTT. Its protein product is CASSETWTGGRRAFF. Full variable domain (missing parts from reference TRBV2 and TRBJ1-1): EPEVTQTPSHQVTQMGQEVILRCVPISNHLYFYWYRQILGQKVEFLVSFYNNEISEKSEIFDDQFSVERPDGSNFTLKIRSTKLEDSAMYFCASSETWTGGRRAFFGQGTRLTVV.

The chain recombines TRBV7-9 with TRBJ1-2, with D maybe TRBD1 (6 bases). CDR3 length equals 17 residues. CDR1 and CDR2 from the germline V gene are SEHNR and FQNEAQ (reference sequence). Trimming stripped 5 bases from V and 4 bases from J, with 23 bases between. The CDR3 reads CASSPLYGGGPAYGYTF. Written as DNA, the CDR3 is TGTGCCAGCAGCCCTCTCTATGGGGGGGGCCCCGCCTATGGCTACACCTTC.

V is TRBV5-6 and J is TRBJ2-2; a possible D gene is TRBD1 (6 bases). Germline lookup yields CDR1 SGHDT and CDR2 YYEEEE. CDR3 size: 17 residues. The V gene lost 2 bases and the J gene lost 5 bases, with 19 bases spanning the gap. CDR3 amino acids: CASSLAPTGRGTGELFF. CDR3 sequence (DNA): TGTGCCAGCAGCTTAGCACCGACAGGCCGCGGGACCGGGGAGCTGTTTTTT.

The chain uses TRBV5-1 and TRBJ2-2, with 10 bases lining up with TRBD1. This CDR3 is built from 17 residues. V shed 3 bases and J 6 bases; nucleotides not matched to a gene: 11. Germline V gene data show CDR1 as SGHRS and CDR2 as YFSETQ. Here the CDR3 reads CASSSRTGGNKAGELFF. CDR3 nucleotides: TGCGCCAGCAGCTCCCGGACAGGGGGAAACAAAGCCGGGGAGCTGTTTTTT. Filled out from reference TRBV5-1 and TRBJ2-2, the complete variable domain reads KAGVTQTPRYLIKTRGQQVTLSCSPISGHRSVSWYQQTPGQGLQFLFEYFSETQRNKGNFPGRFSGRQFSNSRSEMNVSTLELGDSALYLCASSSRTGGNKAGELFFGEGSRLTVL.

V and J are TRBV19 and TRBJ1-1; unclear D gene. The CDR3 contains 13 residues. Per the germline V gene, CDR1 is LNHDA and CDR2 is SQIVND (reference sequence). V dropped 4 bases and J dropped 6 bases, with 12 bases sitting between them. In DNA, the CDR3 is TGTGCCAGTAGTAAGAACGAGGTTGCTGAAGCTTTCTTT. This gives the protein CASSKNEVAEAFF.

The rearrangement joins TRBV27 to TRBJ2-6; TRBD1 might be the D (5 bases). Germline V CDR1 and CDR2: MNHEY, SMNVEV (reference sequence). The V gene lost 3 bases and the J gene lost 2 bases, with 8 bases spanning the gap. CDR3 length: 15 residues. In nucleotides, the CDR3 is TGTGCCAGCAGTTTTGAAGGGGCTGGGGCCAACGTCCTGACTTTC. This codes for CASSFEGAGANVLTF. Full variable domain (outside the CDR3, taken from reference TRBV27 and TRBJ2-6): EAQVTQNPRYLITVTGKKLTVTCSQNMNHEYMSWYRQDPGLGLRQIYYSMNVEVTDKGDVPEGYKVSRKEKRNFPLILESPSPNQTSLYFCASSFEGAGANVLTFGAGSRLTVL.

V and J are TRBV6-5 and TRBJ1-1, with TRBD1 as a possible D gene (5 bases). The CDR3 is made up of 14 amino acids. Germline V lookup: CDR1 MNHEY, CDR2 SVGAGI. Trimming stripped 8 bases from V and 2 bases from J, with 15 bases between. CDR3 DNA sequence: TGTGCCAGCGGCTCAGGGCGGGGCAACACTGAAGCTTTCTTT. Its translation: CASGSGRGNTEAFF.

Here the CDR3 reads CASSLVDSFYGYTF. CDR3 coding DNA: TGTGCCAGCAGCTTGGTGGACAGTTTCTATGGCTACACCTTC. J is TRBJ1-2 and V is TRBV5-4; D may be TRBD1 (6 bases). The CDR3 totals 14 residues. Germline loops: CDR1 SGHNT, CDR2 YYREEE (reference sequence). The V end lost 0 bases, the J end lost 4 bases, and 10 bases lay between the germline ends.

This chain connects TRBV2 to TRBJ2-7; 7 nucleotides line up with TRBD2. The CDR3 covers 13 residues. V dropped 10 bases and J dropped 3; count of bases not matched to a gene: 9. Per the germline V gene, CDR1 is SNHLY and CDR2 is FYNNEI. In nucleotides, the CDR3 is TGTGCCACTAACCCGCGGGGGAACTACGAGCAGTACTTC. Protein product: CATNPRGNYEQYF.

This clone was observed once. The chain couples TRBV19 to TRBJ1-2; 9 positions match TRBD1. The germline V gene encodes CDR1 LNHDA and CDR2 SQIVND (reference sequence). The CDR3 is 15 amino acids. With V trimmed by 6 bases and J by 0 bases, 5 bases remained unmatched. The CDR3 DNA sequence: TGTGCCAGTAGCCGGGACAGGGTGGCTAACTATGGCTACACCTTC. This sequence encodes CASSRDRVANYGYTF. Together with reference TRBV19 and TRBJ1-2, the CDR3 gives the full variable domain: DGGITQSPKYLFRKEGQNVTLSCEQNLNHDAMYWYRQDPGQGLRLIYYSQIVNDFQKGDIAEGYSVSREKKESFPLTVTSAQKNPTAFYLCASSRDRVANYGYTFGSGTRLTVV.

The chain recombines TRBV5-1 with TRBJ2-2; a possible D gene is TRBD1 (6 bases). V was clipped by 0 bases and J by 0 bases, with 12 bases between them. Germline assignment: CDR1 SGHRS and CDR2 YFSETQ. The CDR3 contains 17 residues. CDR3 sequence reads: CASSLASGTTNTGELFF. CDR3 bases: TGCGCCAGCAGCTTGGCCTCCGGGACAACGAACACCGGGGAGCTGTTTTTT.

The chain links TRBV5-1 to TRBJ1-6, with D perhaps matching TRBD1 (5 bases). The ends were cut back, 0 bases at V and 9 bases at J, with 10 bases in the middle. The CDR3 spans 14 residues. CDR1 SGHRS and CDR2 YFSETQ come from the germline V gene. CDR3 region: CASSLEGIASPLHF. The DNA for the CDR3 is TGCGCCAGCAGCTTGGAGGGGATCGCTTCACCCCTCCACTTT. The whole variable domain, filled in from reference TRBV5-1 and TRBJ1-6, reads KAGVTQTPRYLIKTRGQQVTLSCSPISGHRSVSWYQQTPGQGLQFLFEYFSETQRNKGNFPGRFSGRQFSNSRSEMNVSTLELGDSALYLCASSLEGIASPLHFGNGTRLTVT.

This clone was detected once. This chain uses TRBV7-9 with TRBJ1-4, with 9 bases identical to TRBD1. The V gene end was trimmed by 3 bases and the J gene end by 3 bases; junction bases not matched to a gene: 8. From germline, CDR1 is SEHNR and CDR2 FQNEAQ (reference sequence). This CDR3 is built from 17 residues. This chain's CDR3 is CASSLGDRGLSNEKLFF. CDR3 DNA sequence: TGTGCCAGCAGCTTGGGAGACAGGGGGTTGTCTAATGAAAAACTGTTTTTT.

The chain couples TRBV25-1 to TRBJ1-1; D gene uncertain. The CDR3 has 16 amino acids. Trimming took off 2 bases at V and 0 bases at J, with 13 bases between the two ends. CDR1 is MGHDK, CDR2 SYGVNS, per germline. The CDR3 DNA reads as TGTGCCAGCAGTGAAAGGTCAGGCGGGTTGAACACTGAAGCTTTCTTT. Residues: CASSERSGGLNTEAFF.

CDR3 bases: TGTGCCAGTTGGAGTCAGCCCCAGCATTTT. This translates into CASWSQPQHF. V usage is TRBV6-5 and J usage is TRBJ1-5; D gene uncertain. V was pared by 9 bases and J by 6 bases, with 6 bases between. Germline assignment: CDR1 MNHEY and CDR2 SVGAGI. The CDR3 has 10 amino acids.